These 18 T cell receptor beta chains were all obtained from the same sample, sequenced in a study of breast tumors, draining lymph nodes, adjacent tissues. TCRdb called the multiplex PCR reads again in MiXCR, with one record for every CDR3 protein. Of some 140,000 distinct CDR3 sequences listed, approximately 20% were seen once; the top ten hold about 2.6%. Axillary draining lymph nodes of breast cancer patients supplied the node samples. Sequenced input: axillary lymph node tissue. These receptors all stem from a female donor with breast cancer. Some clones in this sample may be carry-over from other donors' samples.

For this clonotype: A read error may be the cause here, since a much bigger clone is one base away. The gene calls are TRBV27 and TRBJ2-7; D unresolved. The CDR3 has 15 residues. CDR1 and CDR2 from the germline V gene are MNHEY and SMNVEV (reference sequence). DNA for the CDR3: TGTGCCAGCAGTTTCGAGGTCATGAGCTCCTTCGAGCAGTACTTC. Its translation: CASSFEVMSSFEQYF.

Comments on this clonotype: One end of the junction fails to match germline, which may point to a read error. The rearrangement links TRBV5-6 to TRBJ2-1, with unresolved D. The CDR3 contains 12 residues. The germline CDR1 and CDR2 sequences are SGHDT and YYEEEE. The CDR3 DNA is TGTGCCAGCAGCTTAACTTCCTACGAGCAGTGCTTC. Encoded protein: CASSLTSYEQCF.

As regards this clonotype: Given a much more abundant clone one base away, this may be a read error. The V and J genes are TRBV2 and TRBJ1-5, with D tentatively TRBD1 (6 bases). CDR1 and CDR2 from the germline V gene are SNHLY and FYNNEI. The CDR3 consists of 14 residues. The CDR3 sequence is CVSSKAGEGQPQHF. CDR3 bases: TGTGTCAGCAGCAAGGCAGGGGAAGGTCAGCCCCAGCATTTT.

The chain has TRBV20-1 and TRBJ2-7, with 12 bases matching TRBD2. The CDR3 consists of 13 residues. The V segment lost 3 bases and the J segment 6 bases; nucleotides outside the gene matches: 3. Germline V lookup: CDR1 DFQATT, CDR2 SNEGSKA (reference sequence). CDR3 bases: TGCAGTGCTAGTCGGACTAGCGGGGCCGAGCAGTACTTC. Amino acid sequence: CSASRTSGAEQYF.

V and J are TRBV12-3 or TRBV12-4 and TRBJ1-1; D is unclear. The CDR3 sequence is 13 residues long. V was clipped by 3 bases and J by 2 bases, with 7 bases between them. The CDR3 DNA follows: TGTGCCAGCAGTTTCGGCCATAACACTGAAGCTTTCTTT. Encoded protein: CASSFGHNTEAFF.

This clonotype has a handful of counts. The V call is TRBV28, the J call TRBJ1-2, with no clear D. Looked up from germline, CDR1 is MDHEN and CDR2 is SYDVKM. The length of the CDR3 is 11 residues. V lost 2 bases and J 6 bases, leaving 4 bases between the germline ends. The CDR3 DNA reads TGTGCCAGCAGTTTACGGGATGGCTACACCTTC. It encodes CASSLRDGYTF.

The table lists this clonotype with many counts. The V call is TRBV30, the J call TRBJ1-6; D is undetermined. CDR1 is GTSNPN, CDR2 SVGIG, per germline (reference sequence). The CDR3 spans 15 residues. Trimming cost V 4 bases and J 7 bases, with 17 bases left between them. This CDR3 reads CAWIQTTGRNSPLHF. CDR3 bases: TGTGCCTGGATCCAAACGACCGGGCGGAATTCACCCCTCCACTTT.

In its sample, this clonotype was seen many times. The chain couples TRBV12-5 to TRBJ2-2; 7 nucleotides align to TRBD1. The V gene's germline CDR1 is LGHNT and CDR2 FRNRAP. J was trimmed by 1 base and V by 1 base; bases with no gene match: 0. The CDR3 runs to 15 residues. This CDR3 is CASGLGTGNTGELFF. DNA for the CDR3: TGTGCTAGTGGTTTGGGGACAGGGAACACCGGGGAGCTGTTTTTT.

Turning to this clonotype: A much larger clone lies one base from this, so it may be a read error. The CDR3 nucleotides are TGTGCCAGCAGCGCAGGGAGGACAGGGAGGGGGGAGCAGTACTTC. It encodes CASSAGRTGRGEQYF. This rearrangement joins TRBV2 to TRBJ2-7, with D possibly matching TRBD1 (8 bases). Germline V gene lookup returns CDR1 SNHLY and CDR2 FYNNEI. This CDR3 comprises 15 residues. Trimming took 6 bases from V and 7 from J, leaving 22 bases between them.

This clonotype has a count of ten or more. The V call is TRBV4-1, the J call TRBJ1-5, with D perhaps TRBD1 (6 bases). This CDR3 has 16 residues. Deletions cut 0 bases from V and 7 bases from J, with 16 bases between. The germline V gene has CDR1 MGHRA and CDR2 YSYEKL. The CDR3 reads CASSQDTWGAGQPQHF. In DNA, the CDR3 is TGCGCCAGCAGCCAAGATACGTGGGGGGCAGGGCAGCCCCAGCATTTT.

This clonotype appeared many times. The chain employs TRBV30 and TRBJ2-7; possibly TRBD1 or TRBD2 for D (6 bases each). Germline V gene lookup returns CDR1 GTSNPN and CDR2 SVGIG (reference sequence). The CDR3 has 14 amino acids. The V end lost 0 bases, the J end lost 1 base, and 10 bases lay between the germline ends. CDR3 sequence: CAWSVGGRSYEQYF. In DNA, the CDR3 is TGTGCCTGGAGTGTAGGGGGGAGATCCTACGAGCAGTACTTC.

This clonotype was observed a few times. V is TRBV27 and J is TRBJ2-1; 10 nucleotides agree with TRBD2. Losses at the gene ends were 5 bases for V and 3 bases for J; bases not matched to a gene: 10. CDR1 and CDR2 from the germline V gene are MNHEY and SMNVEV (reference sequence). CDR3 length: 17 amino acids. The CDR3 is CASSPTLAGAFYNEQFF. Written as DNA, the CDR3 is TGTGCCAGCAGTCCCACTCTAGCGGGGGCTTTCTACAATGAGCAGTTCTTC.

This clonotype was counted at least ten times. The V gene is TRBV20-1, the J gene TRBJ2-3; D tentatively fits TRBD1 or TRBD2 (6 bases each). CDR3 size: 14 residues. The germline V gene has CDR1 DFQATT and CDR2 SNEGSKA (reference sequence). Trimming cost V 6 bases and J 6 bases, with 19 bases left between them. The CDR3 loop is CSAGGSAYSDTQYF. Written as DNA, the CDR3 is TGCAGTGCAGGGGGGTCGGCCTATTCCGATACGCAGTATTTT.

This clonotype has ten or more counts. This sequence joins TRBV2 and TRBJ2-3, with D unresolved. This CDR3 is 13 amino acids long. Trimming took 8 bases from V and 5 from J, leaving 14 bases between them. Germline V gene sequence: CDR1 SNHLY, CDR2 FYNNEI. CDR3 bases: TGTGCCAGCGGAAAGGTCCCGCGAGATACGCAGTATTTT. It encodes CASGKVPRDTQYF.

This clonotype was seen repeatedly, ten times or more. In DNA, the CDR3 is TGTGCCAGCAGCGTAGATAGCAGTCAAGCCTTAGAGACCCAGTACTTC. It encodes CASSVDSSQALETQYF. The chain links TRBV9 to TRBJ2-5; no clear D gene. This CDR3 is built from 16 residues. Trimming shortened V by 0 bases and J by 4 bases, and 16 bases separated the two germline ends. Per the germline V gene, CDR1 is SGDLS and CDR2 is YYNGEE.

This clonotype turned up a few times. This chain links TRBV28 with TRBJ1-3; no clear D. The CDR3 sequence is 15 residues long. Looked up from germline, CDR1 is MDHEN and CDR2 is SYDVKM. V shed 4 bases and J shed 0 bases, with 10 bases lying between them. The CDR3 nucleotides are TGTGCCAGCAGTTGGCCGAACCCCTCTGGAAACACCATATATTTT. Its translation is CASSWPNPSGNTIYF.

Details on this clonotype: A junction boundary mismatches the germline segment, possibly from a read error. V and J are TRBV6-1 and TRBJ2-3, with D possibly matching TRBD1 (8 bases). Germline loops: CDR1 MNHNS, CDR2 SASEGT. The CDR3 totals 14 residues. CDR3 nucleotide sequence: TGTGTCAGCAAAACAGGGGGGGGGACAGATACGCAGTATTTT. This codes for CVSKTGGGTDTQYF.

The table lists this clonotype with many counts. The CDR3 sequence is CASSSLMGLRAYEQYF. DNA for the CDR3: TGTGCCAGCAGCTCCCTTATGGGACTTCGAGCCTACGAGCAGTACTTC. J is TRBJ2-7 and V is TRBV7-8; D possibly corresponds to TRBD2 (6 bases). Germline CDR1 and CDR2: SGHVS and FQNEAQ. V lost 4 bases and J 2 bases, leaving 18 bases between the germline ends. There are 16 residues in the CDR3.